Each of the 4 T cell receptor beta chains below was sequenced from the same sample in a study of siplizumab effects on memory and regulatory T cells. Sequenced by immunoSEQ multiplex PCR; TCRdb stores in-frame clones only, minus some. This repertoire shows approximately 100,000 clones, 92% found once; its top ten account for 0.73%. The sample consisted of Tregs sorted from blood. The receptor source for this set is a human donor in good health.

In this sample, this clone turned up once. J is TRBJ2-1 and V is TRBV18; 7 nucleotides line up with TRBD2. The CDR3 consists of 14 residues. Trimming at V came to 2 bases and at J to 7 bases, leaving 5 bases not matched to a gene. Germline V gene sequence: CDR1 KGHSH, CDR2 LQKENI. The CDR3 sequence is CASSPALARNEQFF. Here the CDR3 DNA reads TGTGCCAGCTCACCAGCACTAGCGAGGAATGAGCAGTTCTTC. Full variable domain (outside the CDR3, taken from reference TRBV18 and TRBJ2-1): NAGVMQNPRHLVRRRGQEARLRCSPMKGHSHVYWYRQLPEEGLKFMVYLQKENIIDESGMPKERFSAEFPKEGPSILRIQQVVRGDSAAYFCASSPALARNEQFFGPGTRLTVL.

The sample holds one count of this clone. This rearrangement joins TRBV9 to TRBJ1-1, with D possibly being TRBD1 (5 bases). V lost 3 bases to trimming and J lost 3 bases, with 21 bases between them. Per the germline V gene, CDR1 is SGDLS and CDR2 is YYNGEE. The CDR3 runs 17 residues. This CDR3 reads CASSDNPGAGFDTEAFF. The DNA for the CDR3 is TGTGCCAGCAGCGATAACCCCGGGGCAGGCTTCGACACTGAAGCTTTCTTT.

V and J are TRBV2 and TRBJ2-3; D gene unclear. Trimming removed 9 bases from V and 0 bases from J, with 16 bases in between. Germline values: CDR1 SNHLY, CDR2 FYNNEI. This CDR3 is 15 amino acids long. In nucleotides, the CDR3 is TGTGCCAGAAGTAACCCGACTCTGAGCACAGATACGCAGTATTTT. It specifies CARSNPTLSTDTQYF.

The chain uses TRBV9 and TRBJ2-1; 9 bases fit TRBD2. This CDR3 spans 18 amino acids. Trimming took 3 bases from V and 8 from J; bases not matched to a gene: 18. Germline V lookup: CDR1 SGDLS, CDR2 YYNGEE. CDR3 sequence: CASSAEGVAGVFGYEQFF. The CDR3 region has the DNA TGTGCCAGCAGCGCAGAGGGCGTAGCGGGAGTGTTCGGGTATGAGCAGTTCTTC.